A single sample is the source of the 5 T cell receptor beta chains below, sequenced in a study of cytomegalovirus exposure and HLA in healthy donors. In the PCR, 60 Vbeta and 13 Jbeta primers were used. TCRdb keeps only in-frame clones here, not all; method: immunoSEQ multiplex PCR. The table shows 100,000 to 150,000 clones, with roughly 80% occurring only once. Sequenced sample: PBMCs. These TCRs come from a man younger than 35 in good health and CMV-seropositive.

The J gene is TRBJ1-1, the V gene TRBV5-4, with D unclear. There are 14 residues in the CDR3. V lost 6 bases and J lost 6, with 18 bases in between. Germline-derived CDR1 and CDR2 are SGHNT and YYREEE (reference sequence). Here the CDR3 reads CASTTAPSGPEAFF. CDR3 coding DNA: TGTGCCAGCACCACCGCTCCATCAGGCCCTGAAGCTTTCTTT.

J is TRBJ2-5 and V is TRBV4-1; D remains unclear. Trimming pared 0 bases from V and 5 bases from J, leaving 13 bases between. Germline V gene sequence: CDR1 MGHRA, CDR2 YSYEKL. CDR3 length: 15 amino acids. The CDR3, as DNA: TGCGCCAGCAGCCAAGATCAGCTAGTCGGGGAGACCCAGTACTTC. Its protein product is CASSQDQLVGETQYF.

CDR3 residues: CASSSYLGTGVNEQFF. In DNA, the CDR3 is TGTGCCAGCAGCTCCTACCTCGGGACAGGGGTCAATGAGCAGTTCTTC. The J gene is TRBJ2-1, the V gene TRBV7-2; 10 bases map to TRBD1. After removal of 4 bases from V and 6 bases from J, the junction contained 9 bases not matched to a gene. The germline gives CDR1 SGHTA, CDR2 FQGNSA. The CDR3 has 16 residues.

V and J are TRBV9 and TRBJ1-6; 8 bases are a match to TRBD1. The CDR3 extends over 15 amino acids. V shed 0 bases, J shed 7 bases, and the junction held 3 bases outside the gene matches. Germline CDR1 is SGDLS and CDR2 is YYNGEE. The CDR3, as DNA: TGTGCCAGCAGCGTAGCTTCAGGGGGCAATTCACCCCTCCACTTT. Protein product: CASSVASGGNSPLHF.

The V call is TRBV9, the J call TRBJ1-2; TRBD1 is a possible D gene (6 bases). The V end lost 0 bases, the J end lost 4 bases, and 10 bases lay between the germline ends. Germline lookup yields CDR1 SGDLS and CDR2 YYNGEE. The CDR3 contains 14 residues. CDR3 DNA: TGTGCCAGCAGCGTAGGAGACAGGTCCTATGGCTACACCTTC. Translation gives CASSVGDRSYGYTF.